This T cell receptor beta chain was found in a study of T cell changes during pregnancy in multiple sclerosis. Some clones are missing from TCRdb's copy, which holds only in-frame ones; the method was immunoSEQ multiplex PCR. The sample records some 17,000 clones, 80% to 85% being singletons. This clone appeared many times. Germline lookup yields CDR1 SGHTA and CDR2 FQGNSA. CDR3 length: 16 residues. V shed 2 bases and J shed 0 bases, with 11 bases lying between them. The sequence came from a female donor in good health, enrolled as a control in a pregnancy study. This chain joins TRBV7-2 and TRBJ1-3, with unresolved D. The starting material was CD8+ T cells from peripheral blood mononuclear cells, obtained in the third trimester of pregnancy. The CDR3 loop is CASSLRGETSGNTIYF. In nucleotides, the CDR3 is TGTGCCAGCAGCTTACGAGGCGAGACCTCTGGAAACACCATATATTTT.